This TCR beta chain was recovered during a study of blood T cell repertoires in COVID-19 (TCRdb year 2020). Some background on the complete study: Collaborator samples came from the United States, Italy and Spain and covered acute and convalescent phases of COVID-19. A de-identified subject ID, COVID-19 status, age in years and sex were almost always included in the sample metadata. The samples were drawn from two sources: the first 160 participants of the ongoing ImmuneRACE study, and 1,254 subjects contributed by 6 global collaborators. The prospective study material was composed of cDNA or gDNA derived from T cells, B-cell-depleted T cells, or PBMCs. HLA class I and class II types, where available, came from metadata supplied by the sample provider rather than from assay-based typing. Deeply sampled blood TCRbeta repertoires from subjects exposed to, actively infected with, or recovered from COVID-19 were included in the dataset. The repertoires were released in a freely available public database intended as a resource for research on the immune response to SARS-CoV-2.

Remarks on this clone: The antigen it binds to is not known. No much larger clone exists at a distance of one base, and base qualities are not known.

Ends trimmed: V by 6 bases, J by 4 bases; bases unmatched to a gene: 4. The CDR3 covers 14 residues, taking in both the cysteine and the phenylalanine. Only CDR3 DNA remains: 42 bases, in frame from the first base. Per the germline V gene, MNHEY is the CDR1 and SVGAGI is the CDR2. Collaborating institutions collected whole blood in K2EDTA tubes following their own protocols. For TCRbeta analysis, collaborators shipped samples in one of three forms: frozen whole blood, isolated PBMCs, or DNA extracted from either of those sample types. TCRbeta CDR3 regions were amplified from genomic DNA by means of the immunoSEQ Assay, a bias-controlled multiplex PCR. Under the source paper's analysis protocol: The number of nucleated cells in each sample was estimated from the amplification of reference gene primers within the assay. To quantify the absolute abundance of each unique TCRbeta CDR3 rearrangement, sequence reads were collapsed and filtered. For each sample, productive Simpson clonality was calculated as the square root of Simpson's diversity index over productive rearrangements. TCRdb obtained this table from immuneACCESS and retained in-frame rearrangements with V and J assigned. These tables miss some clones; where compared with another copy, unresolved V genes account for less than half of the shortfall, and the remainder is unexplained. D and trimming were read from the DNA, whereas the V and J calls and clone size are those reported in that table. The sample contains 250,000 to 350,000 clones, approximately 90% of them found a single time. The ten top clones hold roughly 4% of the sample.

Study-level results and caveats: Clinical and demographic metadata were provided uncurated, with the amount varying by source and participant.

Recombination linked TRBV6-5 to TRBJ2-1; TRBD2 matches 9 bases in the middle. Specimen: peripheral blood. The TCR sequence derives from a woman aged 50 to 60 with active or convalescent COVID-19. The nucleotide sequence is given as TGTGCCAGCAGAGCGGGGGGTACTTACAATGAGCAGTTCTTC. Translated, it reads CASRAGGTYNEQFF.